The following is a TCR beta chain sequence with its context. Its antigen remains unidentified. This sample was included in a study of OX40 agonist ivuxolimab in advanced cancers. Overall study: Clinicians treated patients with ivuxolimab, an agonistic anti-OX40 (CD134) antibody. Eligibility rules accepted prior anti-PD-1, anti-PD-L1 or anti-CTLA-4 therapy, and roughly 40% had some.

General study findings and limits: In general, CD8+ T cells held more expanded clones than CD4+ did, on average. Both CD4+ and CD8+ T cell populations in blood had undergone clonal expansion by week 6 at 0.1 to 3.0 mg/kg.

Repertoires were generated with immunoSEQ multiplex PCR, while TCRdb's copy carries only in-frame clones and drops some. This table holds about 120,000 clones, about 94% found once. The CDR3 consists of 12 residues. Per the germline V gene, CDR1 is MGHDK and CDR2 is SYGVNS. V lost 6 bases, J lost 7 bases, and 12 bases lay in between. Sequences were derived from CD4+ or CD8+ T cells sorted from blood, sampled in a trial of the OX40 agonist ivuxolimab. V usage is TRBV25-1 and J usage is TRBJ1-1, with D possibly being TRBD1 (6 bases). This TCR was sampled from an adult with an advanced solid tumor such as melanoma, head and neck, liver or kidney cancer. This chain's CDR3 is CASSTQGGEAFF. CDR3 in DNA: TGTGCCAGCAGCACACAGGGAGGTGAAGCTTTCTTT.